The 6 T cell receptor beta chains in this list originate from one sample, sequenced in a study of blood T cell repertoires in COVID-19 (TCRdb year 2020). The library was generated by the immunoSEQ multiplex PCR assay. This immuneACCESS table, as held by TCRdb, lists in-frame sequences with V and J called but not all clones. Of the missing ones, under half trace to an unresolved V gene in checked studies; the others have no known cause. The sample table shows more than 95,000 clones, and roughly 85% are seen once. Jointly, the top ten make up 20% to 30% of the sample. The material sequenced was peripheral blood. The receptors were sampled from an elderly woman with acute or convalescent COVID-19.

This sequence joins TRBV7-3 and TRBJ1-1; D might be TRBD1 (6 bases). V lost 5 bases, J lost 4 bases, and 14 bases lay in between. This CDR3 comprises 14 residues. The germline CDR1 and CDR2 sequences are SGHTA and FQGTGA. The CDR3 sequence is CASSPQGGTTEAFF. The CDR3 DNA follows: TGTGCCAGCAGCCCCCAAGGGGGTACCACTGAAGCTTTCTTT.

V and J are TRBV6-5 and TRBJ2-1; D is possibly TRBD1 (6 bases). Germline loops: CDR1 MNHEY, CDR2 SVGAGI. The CDR3 contains 15 residues. Trimming stripped 6 bases from V and 4 bases from J, with 16 bases between. The CDR3 region is CASRPGQIPYNEQFF. The CDR3 nucleotides are TGTGCCAGCAGACCCGGACAGATACCATACAATGAGCAGTTCTTC.

This chain uses TRBV27 with TRBJ1-3; the match to TRBD1 covers 9 bases. V was clipped by 0 bases and J by 2 bases; unmatched bases: 2. This CDR3 contains 16 residues. Germline CDR1 and CDR2: MNHEY and SMNVEV (reference sequence). This CDR3 is CASSLSGTGTGNTIYF. Here the CDR3 DNA reads TGTGCCAGCAGTTTATCTGGGACAGGGACTGGAAACACCATATATTTT.

This clone was seen a single time. The rearrangement uses TRBV4-1 and TRBJ2-3; 7 bases are shared with TRBD1. This CDR3 has 12 amino acids. Germline loops: CDR1 MGHRA, CDR2 YSYEKL. Trimming at V came to 4 bases and at J to 12 bases, leaving 7 bases not matched to a gene. The CDR3 loop reads CASSPNRGSQYF. The CDR3 bases are TGCGCCAGCAGCCCTAACAGGGGTTCACAGTATTTT.

The chain combines TRBV2 with TRBJ2-7; TRBD2 aligns across 12 bases. From germline, CDR1 is SNHLY and CDR2 FYNNEI. V was clipped by 6 bases and J by 6 bases; unmatched bases: 6. The CDR3 length is 14 residues. DNA for the CDR3: TGTGCCAGCAGAGCGACTAGCGGGGGTTTCGAGCAGTACGTC. The encoded protein is CASRATSGGFEQYV.

The V gene is TRBV5-8, the J gene TRBJ2-7, with D perhaps matching TRBD1 (5 bases). Germline values: CDR1 SGHTS, CDR2 YDEGEE. V was clipped by 9 bases and J by 7 bases, with 17 bases between them. This CDR3 is 12 amino acids long. CDR3 sequence reads: CATGRQKTEQYF. CDR3 in DNA: TGTGCCACCGGTAGACAGAAAACGGAGCAGTACTTC.